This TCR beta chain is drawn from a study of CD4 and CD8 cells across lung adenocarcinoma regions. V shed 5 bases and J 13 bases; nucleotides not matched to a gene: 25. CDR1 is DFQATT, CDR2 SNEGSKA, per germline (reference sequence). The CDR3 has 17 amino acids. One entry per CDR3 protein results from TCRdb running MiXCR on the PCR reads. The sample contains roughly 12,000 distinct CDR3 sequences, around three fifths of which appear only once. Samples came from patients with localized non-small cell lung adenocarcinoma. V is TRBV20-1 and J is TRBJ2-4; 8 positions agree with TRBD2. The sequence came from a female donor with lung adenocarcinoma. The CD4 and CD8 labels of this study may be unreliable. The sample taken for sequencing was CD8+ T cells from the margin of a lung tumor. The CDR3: CSAGPGLAGGATDMQYF. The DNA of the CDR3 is TGCAGTGCTGGCCCGGGACTGGCGGGGGGCGCCACAGATATGCAGTACTTC.